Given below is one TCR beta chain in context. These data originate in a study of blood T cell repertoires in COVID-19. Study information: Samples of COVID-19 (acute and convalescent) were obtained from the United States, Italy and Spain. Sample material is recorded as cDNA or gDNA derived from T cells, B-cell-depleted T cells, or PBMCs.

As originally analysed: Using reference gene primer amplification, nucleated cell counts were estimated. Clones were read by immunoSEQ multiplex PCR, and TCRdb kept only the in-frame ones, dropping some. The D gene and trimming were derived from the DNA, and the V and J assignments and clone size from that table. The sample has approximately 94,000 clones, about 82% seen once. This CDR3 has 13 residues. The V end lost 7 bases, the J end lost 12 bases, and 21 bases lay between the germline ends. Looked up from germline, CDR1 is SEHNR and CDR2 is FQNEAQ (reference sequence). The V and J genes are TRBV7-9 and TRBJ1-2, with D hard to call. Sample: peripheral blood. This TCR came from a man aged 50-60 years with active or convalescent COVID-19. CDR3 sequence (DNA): TGTGCCAGCACCCCAGAGGGCGGACGGAAGAACACCTTC. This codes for CASTPEGGRKNTF. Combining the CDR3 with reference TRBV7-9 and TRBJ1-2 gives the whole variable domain DTGVSQNPRHKITKRGQNVTFRCDPISEHNRLYWYRQTLGQGPEFLTYFQNEAQLEKSRLLSDRFSAERPKGSFSTLEIQRTEQGDSAMYLCASTPEGGRKNTFGSGTRLTVV.